This T cell receptor beta chain is drawn from a study of cytomegalovirus exposure and HLA in healthy donors. Study as a whole: The study's early data release held about 85 million unique TCRs from HLA-typed donors.

Study conclusions and caveats: Most TCR beta V segments were productive about 90% or about 30% of the time in an earlier analysis.

This PCR relied on a set of 60 Vbeta primers and 13 Jbeta primers. Methods used by the authors: It was a later analysis that counted about 80 million unique TCR beta chains, of which 9 million to 13 million were shared. Sequenced by immunoSEQ multiplex PCR; TCRdb stores in-frame clones only, minus some. V, J and clone size are taken as reported in that table, and D and trimming were inferred from the DNA itself. The data show under 200,000 clones, around 75% seen once. Turning to this clone: Its antigen remains unidentified.

Sequencing was performed on PBMCs. The sequence came from a male donor in good health and CMV-seronegative.

The CDR3 DNA reads TGTGCCATCAGTGGAGGGCTTGGTTACACAGATACGCAGTATTTT. It translates to CAISGGLGYTDTQYF. The chain is built from TRBV10-3 and TRBJ2-3, with a possible D match to TRBD2 (5 bases). V was shortened by 4 bases and J by 2 bases, with 13 bases between the two germline ends. CDR1 and CDR2 (germline): ENHRY, SYGVKD. This CDR3 is built from 15 residues.